These T cell receptor beta chains were read from a single sample in a study of blood T cell repertoires in COVID-19. TCRdb's table, derived via immunoSEQ multiplex PCR, lists solely in-frame clones and lacks some. The sample carries more than 150,000 clones, roughly nine tenths recorded once. The source material was peripheral blood. These receptors all stem from a man in his sixties or seventies with active or convalescent COVID-19. The CDR3 runs from the conserved cysteine through the conserved F or W. Fields, in order: V gene, J gene, D gene, clone size, CDR3 DNA, CDR3 protein. D genes are given only for firm matches. The size entry is marked missing in some rows and otherwise reads once, few, many or a size class.

v_gene: TRBV19
j_gene: TRBJ1-2
d_gene: -
abundance: -
CDR3nt: TGTGCCAGTAGTATGTGGACGAGGGACTATGGCTACACCTTC
CDR3aa: CASSMWTRDYGYTF

v_gene: TRBV6-5
j_gene: TRBJ2-7
d_gene: TRBD1
abundance: -
CDR3nt: TGTGCCAGCAGACCCGGGACAGACCTCTACGAGCAGTACTTC
CDR3aa: CASRPGTDLYEQYF

v_gene: TRBV27
j_gene: TRBJ2-7
d_gene: -
abundance: -
CDR3nt: TGTGCCAGCAGTTCTAACAGCGGTTACGAGCAGTACTTC
CDR3aa: CASSSNSGYEQYF

v_gene: TRBV5-1
j_gene: TRBJ2-7
d_gene: TRBD1
abundance: -
CDR3nt: TGCGCCAGCAGCCCCGAGGCGGGACAGGGGAGCTACGAGCAGTACTTC
CDR3aa: CASSPEAGQGSYEQYF

v_gene: TRBV5-1
j_gene: TRBJ2-3
d_gene: -
abundance: once
CDR3nt: TGCGCCAGCAACCCCACAGAGTCTGCGGATACGCAGTATTTT
CDR3aa: CASNPTESADTQYF

v_gene: TRBV6-2/TRBV6-3
j_gene: TRBJ2-2
d_gene: TRBD1
abundance: -
CDR3nt: TGTGCCAGCAGTTACCGGAACGGACAGGGTCTCCGGGCCGGGGAGCTGTTTTTT
CDR3aa: CASSYRNGQGLRAGELFF

v_gene: TRBV13
j_gene: TRBJ1-2
d_gene: -
abundance: -
CDR3nt: TGTGCCAGCAGCTTATCGGGACACTTAGGCTACACCTTC
CDR3aa: CASSLSGHLGYTF

v_gene: TRBV29-1
j_gene: TRBJ1-3
d_gene: -
abundance: -
CDR3nt: TGCAGCGCCCTATCGTCCGGAAACACCATATATTTT
CDR3aa: CSALSSGNTIYF

v_gene: TRBV10-3
j_gene: TRBJ1-5
d_gene: TRBD1
abundance: -
CDR3nt: TGTGCCATCAGTGACCCGGGACAGGGGGCCGATCAGCCCCAGCATTTT
CDR3aa: CAISDPGQGADQPQHF

v_gene: TRBV12-3/TRBV12-4
j_gene: TRBJ1-1
d_gene: -
abundance: -
CDR3nt: TGTGCCAGCGGGATACAGGGTCGCGCTGAAGCTTTCTTT
CDR3aa: CASGIQGRAEAFF

v_gene: TRBV7-9
j_gene: TRBJ1-1
d_gene: -
abundance: -
CDR3nt: TGTGCCAGCAGCTCTTACAAGAACACTGAAGCTTTCTTT
CDR3aa: CASSSYKNTEAFF

v_gene: TRBV20-1
j_gene: TRBJ1-2
d_gene: -
abundance: -
CDR3nt: TGCAGTGCTAGAAGCGGGACTGGCTACACCTTC
CDR3aa: CSARSGTGYTF

v_gene: TRBV4-3
j_gene: TRBJ1-2
d_gene: TRBD1
abundance: -
CDR3nt: TGCGCCAGCAGCTCAGACAGGGCCTATGGCTACACCTTC
CDR3aa: CASSSDRAYGYTF

v_gene: TRBV11-2
j_gene: TRBJ2-1
d_gene: TRBD1
abundance: -
CDR3nt: TGTGCCAGCAGCCCCCCTGGGCAGGGGGTCTACAATGAGCAGTTCTTC
CDR3aa: CASSPPGQGVYNEQFF

v_gene: TRBV4-1
j_gene: TRBJ2-1
d_gene: -
abundance: -
CDR3nt: TGCGCCAGCAGCCAAGATCAGGGGAGTGGGAGTAGGGGCTCCTACAATGAGCAGTTCTTC
CDR3aa: CASSQDQGSGSRGSYNEQFF

v_gene: TRBV7-2
j_gene: TRBJ2-1
d_gene: -
abundance: -
CDR3nt: TGTGCCAGCAGCTTGGGGCCGGACCATGGGGCCAATGAGCAGTTCTTC
CDR3aa: CASSLGPDHGANEQFF

v_gene: TRBV12-3/TRBV12-4
j_gene: TRBJ2-7
d_gene: -
abundance: -
CDR3nt: TGTGCCAGCAGTTACAGGGCCGAGCAGTACTTC
CDR3aa: CASSYRAEQYF

v_gene: TRBV29-1
j_gene: TRBJ1-5
d_gene: TRBD1
abundance: -
CDR3nt: TGCAGCGCTGGGACAGCTGATAGCAATCAGCCCCAGCATTTT
CDR3aa: CSAGTADSNQPQHF

v_gene: TRBV11-2
j_gene: TRBJ1-6
d_gene: TRBD1
abundance: once
CDR3nt: TGTGCCAGCAGCCTAACCGGACAGGGTGTGAGTTCACCCCTCCACTTT
CDR3aa: CASSLTGQGVSSPLHF

v_gene: TRBV6-6
j_gene: TRBJ1-5
d_gene: TRBD1
abundance: -
CDR3nt: TGTGCCAGCAATCGACAGGGGGGCCTAGTTAGCAATCAGCCCCAGCATTTT
CDR3aa: CASNRQGGLVSNQPQHF

v_gene: TRBV24-1
j_gene: TRBJ2-1
d_gene: -
abundance: -
CDR3nt: TGTGCCACCAGTGATTCCGACAGGCCGCTCGACAATGAGCAGTTCTTC
CDR3aa: CATSDSDRPLDNEQFF

v_gene: TRBV5-1
j_gene: TRBJ2-3
d_gene: TRBD1
abundance: -
CDR3nt: TGCGCCAGCAGCAAGGGACAGGGAGGGGCAGATACGCAGTATTTT
CDR3aa: CASSKGQGGADTQYF

v_gene: TRBV7-3
j_gene: TRBJ2-7
d_gene: -
abundance: -
CDR3nt: TGTGCCAGCAGCTCAGGGGGGGAGCAGTACTTC
CDR3aa: CASSSGGEQYF

v_gene: TRBV11-3
j_gene: TRBJ2-3
d_gene: -
abundance: -
CDR3nt: TGTGCCAGCAGCTTAGGGCTTTCTAGTGATACGCAGTATTTT
CDR3aa: CASSLGLSSDTQYF

v_gene: TRBV2
j_gene: TRBJ1-4
d_gene: TRBD1
abundance: -
CDR3nt: TGTGCCAGCAGGGACCGACAGGGGACGGCTAATGAAAAACTGTTTTTT
CDR3aa: CASRDRQGTANEKLFF

v_gene: TRBV11-2
j_gene: TRBJ1-4
d_gene: -
abundance: -
CDR3nt: TGTGCCAGCAGCTTAGATGGCCAGAAAGCAACTAATGAAAAACTGTTTTTT
CDR3aa: CASSLDGQKATNEKLFF

v_gene: TRBV10-3
j_gene: TRBJ1-1
d_gene: -
abundance: once
CDR3nt: TGTGCCATCAGTGCCGGGCAGGGGATGAACACTGAAGCTTTCTTT
CDR3aa: CAISAGQGMNTEAFF

v_gene: TRBV6-5
j_gene: TRBJ1-6
d_gene: -
abundance: -
CDR3nt: TGTGCCAGCAGTTACTCGAGATGGGGCGCTTCACCCCTCCACTTT
CDR3aa: CASSYSRWGASPLHF

v_gene: TRBV24-1
j_gene: TRBJ2-2
d_gene: TRBD1
abundance: -
CDR3nt: TGTGCCACCAGTGAAAGGACAGGGAAGGTGGGCACCGGGGAGCTGTTTTTT
CDR3aa: CATSERTGKVGTGELFF

v_gene: TRBV10-3
j_gene: TRBJ2-5
d_gene: TRBD2
abundance: -
CDR3nt: TGTGCCATCAGCCAGGGACTAGCGGCTGAAGAGACCCAGTACTTC
CDR3aa: CAISQGLAAEETQYF

v_gene: TRBV7-9
j_gene: TRBJ1-4
d_gene: -
abundance: -
CDR3nt: TGTGCCAGCAGCTTGAGTAGGGGCTATAATGAAAAACTGTTTTTT
CDR3aa: CASSLSRGYNEKLFF

v_gene: TRBV7-9
j_gene: TRBJ2-7
d_gene: -
abundance: -
CDR3nt: TGTGCCAGCAACCAACCCCAGGGGGGTGGCGAGCAGTACTTC
CDR3aa: CASNQPQGGGEQYF

v_gene: TRBV7-2
j_gene: TRBJ2-7
d_gene: TRBD2
abundance: -
CDR3nt: TGTGCCAGCAGCTTAGCGGTCATTGGCGGGAGGCCCCACGAGCAGTACTTC
CDR3aa: CASSLAVIGGRPHEQYF

v_gene: TRBV15
j_gene: TRBJ1-6
d_gene: -
abundance: -
CDR3nt: TGTGCCACCACAGGACAGCTCTATAATTCACCCCTCCACTTT
CDR3aa: CATTGQLYNSPLHF

v_gene: TRBV2
j_gene: TRBJ2-2
d_gene: TRBD2
abundance: -
CDR3nt: TGTGCCAGCCGGGGAGGGGTGAACACCGGGGAGCTGTTTTTT
CDR3aa: CASRGGVNTGELFF

v_gene: TRBV6-5
j_gene: TRBJ2-3
d_gene: -
abundance: -
CDR3nt: TGTGCCAGCAGTTACTCGGCCCGCCCCAGCACAGATACGCAGTATTTT
CDR3aa: CASSYSARPSTDTQYF

v_gene: TRBV5-1
j_gene: TRBJ2-5
d_gene: -
abundance: -
CDR3nt: TGCGCCAGCAGCTTCGGACAGTTACAAGAGACCCAGTACTTC
CDR3aa: CASSFGQLQETQYF

v_gene: TRBV4-1
j_gene: TRBJ1-6
d_gene: -
abundance: -
CDR3nt: TGCGCCAGCAGCCAAGATGGTTACAGGGCCCACTCACCCCTCCACTTT
CDR3aa: CASSQDGYRAHSPLHF

v_gene: TRBV6-2/TRBV6-3
j_gene: TRBJ2-1
d_gene: -
abundance: -
CDR3nt: TGTGCCAGCAGTTCCACCCGGACTAACCCCTACAATGAGCAGTTCTTC
CDR3aa: CASSSTRTNPYNEQFF

v_gene: TRBV29-1
j_gene: TRBJ1-2
d_gene: -
abundance: -
CDR3nt: TGCAGCGTTGAGGTGGGGACACTCTTAGCTAACTATGGCTACACCTTC
CDR3aa: CSVEVGTLLANYGYTF

v_gene: TRBV9
j_gene: TRBJ1-2
d_gene: TRBD1
abundance: -
CDR3nt: TGTGCCAGCAGCGTGGGGGACAGCTCTAACTATGGCTACACCTTC
CDR3aa: CASSVGDSSNYGYTF

v_gene: TRBV9
j_gene: TRBJ2-1
d_gene: TRBD2
abundance: -
CDR3nt: TGTGCCAGCAGCGCAGGGACTAGCTCCTACAATGAGCAGTTCTTC
CDR3aa: CASSAGTSSYNEQFF

v_gene: TRBV6-5
j_gene: TRBJ1-1
d_gene: -
abundance: -
CDR3nt: TGTGCCAGCATTCCCAGGGGTCAGAACACTGAAGCTTTCTTT
CDR3aa: CASIPRGQNTEAFF

v_gene: TRBV29-1
j_gene: TRBJ1-2
d_gene: -
abundance: -
CDR3nt: TGCAGCGTTGTTCAGGGGACGGACAGCTATGGCTACACCTTC
CDR3aa: CSVVQGTDSYGYTF

v_gene: TRBV7-6
j_gene: TRBJ1-2
d_gene: TRBD1
abundance: once
CDR3nt: TGTGCCAGCAGCGACCCGGACAGGGACTACTATGGCTACACCTTC
CDR3aa: CASSDPDRDYYGYTF

v_gene: TRBV28
j_gene: TRBJ1-1
d_gene: -
abundance: -
CDR3nt: TGTGCCAGCAGTTTACACATGAACACTGAAGCTTTCTTT
CDR3aa: CASSLHMNTEAFF

v_gene: TRBV27
j_gene: TRBJ2-7
d_gene: -
abundance: -
CDR3nt: TGTGCCAGCAGTTTAAGGCGGGGAGTAGCTGAATCCTACGAGCAGTACTTC
CDR3aa: CASSLRRGVAESYEQYF

v_gene: TRBV16
j_gene: TRBJ1-4
d_gene: -
abundance: many
CDR3nt: TGTGCCAGCAGCCAGACACTTAGGGAAAAACTGTTTTTT
CDR3aa: CASSQTLREKLFF

v_gene: TRBV15
j_gene: TRBJ2-1
d_gene: -
abundance: -
CDR3nt: TGTGCCACCAGCAGAGAAGGGATGGGCAGGGGCAATGAGCAGTTCTTC
CDR3aa: CATSREGMGRGNEQFF